The T cell receptor (beta chain) described here comes from a study of shared clonotypes between healthy human individuals. CDR3 length: 14 residues. Germline CDR1 and CDR2: SGHDT and YYEEEE. V gave up 1 base and J gave up 7 bases; unmatched junction bases: 3. TCRdb's table, derived via immunoSEQ multiplex PCR, lists solely in-frame clones and lacks some. The sample has more than 2,000,000 clones, 85% to 95% seen once; the top ten hold about 0.39%. CD4+ cells underwent separation, giving CD45RA+ naive and CD45RA-negative memory subsets. Material: naive CD4+ T cells from PBMCs. Documented subset: CD45RA+ positively selected. The sequence came from a man younger than 30 in good health. Some clones in this sample may be carry-over from other donors' samples. V and J are TRBV5-6 and TRBJ1-4; 8 nucleotides align to TRBD1. In DNA form, the CDR3 reads TGTGCCAGCAGCTTGAGGACAGGGACTGAAAAACTGTTTTTT. This codes for CASSLRTGTEKLFF. Drawing the rest from reference TRBV5-6 and TRBJ1-4, the complete variable domain is DAGVTQSPTHLIKTRGQQVTLRCSPKSGHDTVSWYQQALGQGPQFIFQYYEEEERQRGNFPDRFSGHQFPNYSSELNVNALLLGDSALYLCASSLRTGTEKLFFGSGTQLSVL.